This T cell receptor beta chain emerged from a study of CD4 T cells in relation to SARS-CoV-2 and coronaviruses. Across the study: The HLA restriction of the shared crossreactive spike epitopes was mapped.

TCRdb's table, derived via immunoSEQ multiplex PCR, lists solely in-frame clones and lacks some. Altogether some 69,000 clones are present, roughly 93% being singletons, with the ten largest covering 0.14%. As for this clone: The antigen is undetermined.

Germline values: CDR1 SGHRS, CDR2 YFSETQ. This CDR3 comprises 15 residues. The V end was cut by 4 bases, the J end by 0 bases, with 14 bases between. Study-wide results and caveats: Culture-expanded clones reflect memory recall rather than primary priming during culture.

Unexposed donor CD4+ T cells date from 2011-2018, before the COVID-19 pandemic. The chain is built from TRBV5-1 and TRBJ2-7; tentatively, D is TRBD2 (6 bases). The sample comprised naive CD4+ T cells from PBMCs. Indicated subset: naive CD4+ T cells isolated by negative enrichment. This clonotype was obtained from a human donor in good health. The CDR3 reads CASSRRAGASYEQYF. The CDR3 nucleotides read TGCGCCAGCAGCAGAAGAGCGGGTGCCTCCTACGAGCAGTACTTC.